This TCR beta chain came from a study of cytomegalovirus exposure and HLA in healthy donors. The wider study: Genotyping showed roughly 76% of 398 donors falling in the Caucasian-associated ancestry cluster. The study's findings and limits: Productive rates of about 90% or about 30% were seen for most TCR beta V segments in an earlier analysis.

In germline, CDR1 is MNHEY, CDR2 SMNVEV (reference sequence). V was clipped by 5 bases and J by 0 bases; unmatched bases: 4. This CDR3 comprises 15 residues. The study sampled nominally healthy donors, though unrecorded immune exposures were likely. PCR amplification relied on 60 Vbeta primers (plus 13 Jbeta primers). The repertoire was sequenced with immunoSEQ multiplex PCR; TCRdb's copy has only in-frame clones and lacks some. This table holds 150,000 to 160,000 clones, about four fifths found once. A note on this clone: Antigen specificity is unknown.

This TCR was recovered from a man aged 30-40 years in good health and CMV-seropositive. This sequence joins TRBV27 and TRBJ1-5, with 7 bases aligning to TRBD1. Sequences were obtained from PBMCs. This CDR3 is CASSLGTDSNQPQHF. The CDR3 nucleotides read TGTGCCAGCAGTCTTGGGACAGATAGCAATCAGCCCCAGCATTTT.